Following are 21 T cell receptor beta chains from one sample sequenced in a study of blood T cells in healthy people across ages. Combining a sample-barcoded 5' primer with a J-beta primer mix, a second PCR ran for about 6 to 11 cycles. TCRdb re-derived calls from the 5' RACE reads in MiXCR, one entry per CDR3 protein. The data hold 850,000 to 1,000,000 distinct CDR3 sequences, with roughly 51% observed a single time. Material: blood. These receptors originate from a woman in her sixties in good health.

This clonotype has just a few counts. This rearrangement joins TRBV12-5 to TRBJ2-5; 8 bases match TRBD1. Germline V gene data show CDR1 as LGHNT and CDR2 as FRNRAP. The trim removed 5 bases at V and 1 base at J, leaving 3 bases unmatched. The length of the CDR3 is 14 residues. CDR3 amino acids: CASGLGTGQETQYF. CDR3 nucleotides: TGTGCTAGTGGTCTCGGGACAGGCCAAGAGACCCAGTACTTC.

The V gene is TRBV4-1, the J gene TRBJ2-7, with D perhaps TRBD2 (5 bases). The DNA end favors TRBJ2-5, so the J call may be wrong. This CDR3 has 16 residues. Germline CDR1 is MGHRA and CDR2 is YSYEKL. CDR3 protein: CASSGTGLAIRETQYF. The DNA of the CDR3 is TGCGCCAGCAGCGGAACCGGTCTAGCTATTCGGGAGACCCAGTACTTC.

V gene TRBV4-2 combines with J gene TRBJ1-1; tentatively, D is TRBD1 (5 bases). Trimming cost V 0 bases and J 5 bases, with 16 bases left between them. Germline V gene data show CDR1 as LGHNA and CDR2 as YNFKEQ. The CDR3 runs to 16 residues. The CDR3 DNA is TGTGCCAGCAGCCAAGATTGGGGTGGGACGGGGACTGAAGCTTTCTTT. It yields the protein CASSQDWGGTGTEAFF.

This clonotype was picked up a small number of times. This chain joins TRBV28 and TRBJ1-4, with 9 bases aligning to TRBD1. V lost 6 bases to trimming and J lost 5 bases; unmatched junction nucleotides: 7. Germline CDR1 reads MDHEN; CDR2 reads SYDVKM. This CDR3 is 15 amino acids long. CDR3 in DNA: TGTGCCAGCAGCCTTATCGGACAGGGGAATGAAAAACTGTTTTTT. Amino acids: CASSLIGQGNEKLFF.

V and J are TRBV4-2 and TRBJ2-1; 12 bases match TRBD2. The germline V gene encodes CDR1 LGHNA and CDR2 YNFKEQ. Trimming removed 0 bases from V and 9 bases from J; junction bases left unmatched: 6. This CDR3 comprises 16 residues. The CDR3 region is CASSQDWASGRAEQFF. CDR3 coding DNA: TGTGCCAGCAGCCAAGATTGGGCTAGCGGGAGGGCTGAGCAGTTCTTC.

The CDR3 reads CASSFGYSYEQFF. The CDR3, as DNA: TGTGCCAGCAGCTTCGGTTACTCCTACGAGCAGTTCTTC. The J gene is TRBJ2-7, the V gene TRBV7-2, with D unclear. With the DNA end fitting TRBJ2-1 better, the J assignment may be wrong. CDR3 length equals 13 residues. Germline CDR1 SGHTA, CDR2 FQGNSA.

The CDR3 reads CASSRPFVDTQYF. DNA of the CDR3: TGTGCCAGCAGCCGACCCTTTGTGGATACGCAGTATTTT. J is TRBJ2-3 and V is TRBV28; D not certain. Germline lookup yields CDR1 MDHEN and CDR2 SYDVKM. Between the trimmed V and J ends, which lost 6 bases and 6 bases, there was a span of 13 bases. There are 13 residues in the CDR3.

This clonotype was seen many times. This rearrangement joins TRBV20-1 to TRBJ1-5; no reliable D call. In germline, CDR1 is DFQATT, CDR2 SNEGSKA (reference sequence). Trimming took 3 bases from V and 6 from J, leaving 9 bases between them. The CDR3 runs 12 residues. The CDR3 is CSASKEIQPQHF. The CDR3 DNA follows: TGCAGTGCTAGTAAGGAAATTCAGCCCCAGCATTTT.

This clonotype was observed at least ten times. The chain links TRBV6-8 to TRBJ1-1; no firm D call. The CDR3 sequence is 11 residues long. Germline CDR1 reads MNHGY; CDR2 reads SAAAGT. Trimming removed 5 bases from V and 3 bases from J, with 4 bases in between. DNA of the CDR3: TGTGCCAGCAGTCGGTACACTGAAGCTTTCTTT. Its protein is CASSRYTEAFF.

In its sample, this clonotype was seen a few times. The chain joins TRBV28 to TRBJ1-2; a weak D match, TRBD1 (6 bases). Germline V gene lookup returns CDR1 MDHEN and CDR2 SYDVKM. Trimming took off 2 bases at V and 7 bases at J, with 11 bases between the two ends. The CDR3 spans 13 residues. The CDR3 sequence: CASSLEVGAGYTF. The CDR3 DNA follows: TGTGCCAGCAGTTTAGAGGTGGGGGCTGGCTACACCTTC.

This clonotype has just a few counts. The chain uses TRBV2 and TRBJ1-5, with a weak D call TRBD1 (5 bases). Germline V CDR1 and CDR2: SNHLY, FYNNEI. V lost 6 bases, J lost 2 bases, and 17 bases lay in between. The CDR3 runs to 16 residues. This CDR3 is CASRGPPGGGNQPQHF. CDR3 sequence (DNA): TGTGCCAGCAGAGGCCCACCGGGGGGAGGCAATCAGCCCCAGCATTTT.

This clonotype was found many times. The chain is built from TRBV27 and TRBJ1-1, with 10 positions matching TRBD1. V lost 1 base, J lost 5 bases, and 4 bases stayed unmatched. This CDR3 is built from 15 residues. Germline V lookup: CDR1 MNHEY, CDR2 SMNVEV (reference sequence). CDR3 amino acids: CASSLWGQGLTEAFF. In DNA, the CDR3 is TGTGCCAGCAGTTTATGGGGACAGGGGTTGACTGAAGCTTTCTTT.

CDR3 residues: CASSFQGRSYEQYF. In nucleotides, the CDR3 is TGTGCCAGCAGTTTCCAGGGGCGCTCCTACGAGCAGTACTTC. This rearrangement joins TRBV12-3 or TRBV12-4 to TRBJ2-7; D may be TRBD1 (6 bases). The V end was cut by 3 bases, the J end by 0 bases, with 9 bases between. This CDR3 spans 14 amino acids.

V and J are TRBV28 and TRBJ1-5, with unresolved D. The ends were cut back, 5 bases at V and 3 bases at J, with 14 bases in the middle. CDR1 and CDR2 (germline): MDHEN, SYDVKM. This CDR3 is built from 15 residues. CDR3 in amino acids: CASSLRRVDNQPQHF. CDR3 coding DNA: TGTGCCAGCAGTCTAAGAAGGGTGGACAATCAGCCCCAGCATTTT. The whole variable domain, filled in from reference TRBV28 and TRBJ1-5, reads DVKVTQSSRYLVKRTGEKVFLECVQDMDHENMFWYRQDPGLGLRLIYFSYDVKMKEKGDIPEGYSVSREKKERFSLILESASTNQTSMYLCASSLRRVDNQPQHFGDGTRLSIL.

The V call is TRBV6-2 or TRBV6-3, the J call TRBJ2-4, with D perhaps TRBD1 (6 bases). V gave up 7 bases and J gave up 0 bases, with 22 bases separating them. The CDR3 totals 18 residues. Germline V gene data show CDR1 as MNHEY and CDR2 as SVGEGT. This chain's CDR3 is CASMTRRRDTVAKNIQYF. The CDR3, as DNA: TGTGCCAGCATGACACGCCGCCGGGACACTGTAGCCAAAAACATTCAGTACTTC.

This sequence joins TRBV7-2 and TRBJ2-1, with 11 positions matching TRBD2. V was pared by 5 bases and J by 4 bases, with 7 bases of the junction left unmatched. There are 16 residues in the CDR3. Germline V gene sequence: CDR1 SGHTA, CDR2 FQGNSA. As DNA, the CDR3 is TGTGCCAGCAGCAGCACTAGCGGGAGATTTTACAATGAGCAGTTCTTC. It is translated as CASSSTSGRFYNEQFF.

V and J are TRBV21-1 and TRBJ2-1; TRBD1, the table's D call, lacks a check against the DNA. TRBV21-1 is tagged as a pseudogene. The CDR3 sequence is 17 residues long. The CDR3 reads CASSKTGGWGGYNEQFF. The CDR3 DNA follows: TGTGCCAGCAGCAAAACCGGGGGCTGGGGGGGTTACAATGAGCAGTTCTTC.

The chain links TRBV27 to TRBJ2-2, with a weak D call TRBD1 (6 bases). V lost 7 bases, J lost 5 bases, and 11 bases lay in between. Germline CDR1 and CDR2: MNHEY and SMNVEV (reference sequence). The CDR3 contains 13 residues. CDR3 DNA: TGTGCCAGCACTGATACAGGGACCGGGGAGCTGTTTTTT. It yields the protein CASTDTGTGELFF.

J is TRBJ2-2 and V is TRBV29-1; 13 bases agree with TRBD2. J was trimmed by 3 bases and V by 7 bases; bases with no gene match: 8. This CDR3 comprises 16 residues. Germline assignment: CDR1 SQVTM and CDR2 ANQGSEA. CDR3 nucleotide sequence: TGCAGCGCCCTACTAGCGGGAGGGCCGGACACCGGGGAGCTGTTTTTT. Residues: CSALLAGGPDTGELFF.

V gene TRBV9 combines with J gene TRBJ2-7, with D possibly matching TRBD1 (6 bases). Looked up from germline, CDR1 is SGDLS and CDR2 is YYNGEE. Trimming took 0 bases from V and 0 from J, leaving 13 bases between them. The CDR3 is 16 residues long. The CDR3, as DNA: TGTGCCAGCAGCGTAGGATCCGGGACAAACTCCTACGAGCAGTACTTC. Translation gives CASSVGSGTNSYEQYF.

Points on this clonotype: A read error may be the cause here, since a much bigger clone is one base away. The chain is built from TRBV29-1 and TRBJ2-1, with D tentatively TRBD1 (6 bases). The CDR3 spans 12 residues. V shed 4 bases and J shed 10 bases, with 14 bases lying between them. Germline-derived CDR1 and CDR2 are SQVTM and ANQGSEA. The CDR3 sequence is CSVGGTPYEQFF. The CDR3 nucleotides are TGCAGCGTTGGGGGGACACCCTACGAGCAGTTCTTC.